This T cell receptor (beta chain) is drawn from a study of blood T cell repertoires in COVID-19. At the level of the study: Sites in the United States, Italy and Spain provided acute and convalescent COVID-19 samples.

The table came from immunoSEQ multiplex PCR; TCRdb's copy has only in-frame clones and leaves some out. The sample records about 250,000 clones, roughly 83% being singletons. Germline V gene lookup returns CDR1 SGHAT and CDR2 FQNNGV. The CDR3 totals 14 residues. The V end was cut by 5 bases, the J end by 4 bases, with 14 bases between. The sequencing sample was made of peripheral blood. V gene TRBV11-2 combines with J gene TRBJ2-5; D remains unclear. This clonotype was sampled from a man aged 35 to 55 with acute or convalescent COVID-19. CDR3 sequence reads: CASSLGSLGETQYF. The CDR3 region has the DNA TGTGCCAGCAGCCTAGGGTCCCTCGGAGAGACCCAGTACTTC.